This T cell receptor (beta chain) was identified in a study of OX40 agonist ivuxolimab in advanced cancers. Whole-study results and caveats: Expansion of clones was among the lowest in partial responders at 0.1-3.0 mg/kg.

This clone was seen just once. Antigen specificity is unknown. CDR1 and CDR2 (germline): SGHTA, FQGNSA. Trimming removed 4 bases from V and 9 bases from J, with 13 bases in between. The CDR3 loop spans 14 amino acids. Profiled with immunoSEQ multiplex PCR; TCRdb holds only in-frame clones, not every one. The sample lists tens of thousands of clones; roughly 84% were seen once. The specimen was CD4+ or CD8+ T cells sorted from blood, collected in a trial of the OX40 agonist ivuxolimab. The gene calls are TRBV7-2 and TRBJ1-6; D possibly corresponds to TRBD1 (5 bases). This TCR derives from an adult with an advanced solid tumor such as melanoma, head and neck, liver or kidney cancer. CDR3 coding DNA: TGTGCCAGCAGCTCTTTTCGGGGGGGTTCACCCCTCCACTTT. Translated, it gives CASSSFRGGSPLHF.